The 9 T cell receptor beta chains below come from one sample, sequenced in a study of blood T cell repertoires in COVID-19. The repertoire was sequenced with immunoSEQ multiplex PCR; TCRdb's copy has only in-frame clones and lacks some. The sample contains around 360,000 clones, approximately 84% of which appear only once. The sample comprised PBMCs or T cells enriched from blood (not recorded which). These TCRs come from a young woman who had recovered from COVID-19.

The chain joins TRBV9 to TRBJ2-3; TRBD2 might be the D (6 bases). V dropped 0 bases and J dropped 4 bases, with 12 bases sitting between them. This CDR3 region has 15 residues. Germline V gene lookup returns CDR1 SGDLS and CDR2 YYNGEE. This CDR3 reads CASSVESGEADTQYF. The CDR3 DNA follows: TGTGCCAGCAGCGTAGAATCGGGAGAGGCAGATACGCAGTATTTT.

The chain joins TRBV2 to TRBJ2-3; D is possibly TRBD1 (6 bases). The V gene lost 6 bases and the J gene lost 4 bases, with 14 bases spanning the gap. This CDR3 is built from 14 residues. Germline V gives CDR1 SNHLY, CDR2 FYNNEI. CDR3 protein: CASSDGQNPDTQYF. The CDR3 nucleotides read TGTGCCAGCAGCGACGGACAGAACCCAGATACGCAGTATTTT.

This clone was seen a single time. The chain joins TRBV30 to TRBJ1-1, with a weak D call TRBD1 (5 bases). CDR1 is GTSNPN, CDR2 SVGIG, per germline (reference sequence). The CDR3 has 11 amino acids. Trimming stripped 0 bases from V and 7 bases from J, with 6 bases between. CDR3: CAWSVTGEAFF. The CDR3 DNA follows: TGTGCCTGGAGTGTCACAGGTGAAGCTTTCTTT.

The chain recombines TRBV11-2 with TRBJ2-1; 15 bases line up with TRBD2. V dropped 1 base and J dropped 3; count of bases not matched to a gene: 7. This CDR3 comprises 19 residues. Germline V gene sequence: CDR1 SGHAT, CDR2 FQNNGV. The chain's CDR3 is CASSLVPGTSGRNYNEQFF. The CDR3 region has the DNA TGTGCCAGCAGCTTAGTCCCCGGGACTAGCGGGAGGAACTACAATGAGCAGTTCTTC.

The J gene is TRBJ1-1, the V gene TRBV20-1; D is undetermined. With 1 base removed from V and 4 bases from J, the gap between germline ends came to 4 bases. The CDR3 length is 11 residues. CDR1 and CDR2 (germline): DFQATT, SNEGSKA (reference sequence). CDR3: CSARGSTEAFF. The CDR3 DNA sequence: TGCAGTGCTAGAGGGAGCACTGAAGCTTTCTTT.

V usage is TRBV16 and J usage is TRBJ2-3; 8 bases line up with TRBD2. This CDR3 region has 17 residues. CDR1 KGHSY and CDR2 FQNENV come from the germline V gene. J gave up 0 bases and V 4 bases, and 9 bases lay outside the gene matches. The CDR3 DNA is TGTGCCAGCAGCCGACCGAGCGGGAGCCCTAGCACAGATACGCAGTATTTT. This gives the protein CASSRPSGSPSTDTQYF.

The chain has TRBV28 and TRBJ1-6; tentative D call: TRBD1 (5 bases). Trimming removed 2 bases at V and 9 bases at J, with 17 bases between. Germline V gene lookup returns CDR1 MDHEN and CDR2 SYDVKM. This CDR3 region has 16 residues. Here the CDR3 DNA reads TGTGCCAGCAGTTTACGGGCCAGGGAACCAGGTTCACCCCTCCACTTT. Translating gives CASSLRAREPGSPLHF.

The V gene is TRBV5-4, the J gene TRBJ2-1; 10 bases match TRBD2. The germline CDR1 and CDR2 sequences are SGHNT and YYREEE (reference sequence). With 4 bases clipped from V and 8 bases from J, the junction kept 12 bases outside the gene matches. There are 16 residues in the CDR3. CDR3 sequence: CASSTAGASGGHEQFF. The CDR3 coding sequence is TGTGCCAGCAGCACGGCCGGGGCTAGCGGGGGCCATGAGCAGTTCTTC.

V is TRBV5-4 and J is TRBJ2-7; 14 nucleotides align to TRBD2. The CDR3 spans 18 residues. V lost 6 bases, J lost 4 bases, and 15 bases stayed unmatched. CDR1 SGHNT and CDR2 YYREEE come from the germline V gene (reference sequence). This CDR3 is CASTPGLAGEGVVYEQYF. The CDR3 DNA reads TGTGCCAGCACCCCGGGACTAGCGGGAGAAGGGGTAGTGTACGAGCAGTACTTC.